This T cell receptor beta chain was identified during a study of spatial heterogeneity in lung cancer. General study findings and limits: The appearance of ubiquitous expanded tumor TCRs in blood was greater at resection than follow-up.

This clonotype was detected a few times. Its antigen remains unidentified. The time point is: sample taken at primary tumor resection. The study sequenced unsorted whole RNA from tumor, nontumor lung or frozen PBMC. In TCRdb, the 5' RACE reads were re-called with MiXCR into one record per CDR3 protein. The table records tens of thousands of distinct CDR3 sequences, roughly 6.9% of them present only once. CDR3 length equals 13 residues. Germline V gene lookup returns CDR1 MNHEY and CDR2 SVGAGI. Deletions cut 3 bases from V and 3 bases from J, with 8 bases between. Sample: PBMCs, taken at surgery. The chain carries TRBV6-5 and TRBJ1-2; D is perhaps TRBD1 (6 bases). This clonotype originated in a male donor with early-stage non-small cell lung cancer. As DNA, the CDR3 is TGTGCCAGCAGTTATAGGGGGTACTATGGCTACACCTTC. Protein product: CASSYRGYYGYTF.